What follows are 27 T cell receptor beta chains derived from one specimen sequenced in a study of blood T cell repertoires in COVID-19 (dated by TCRdb to about 2020). Libraries were prepared through the immunoSEQ multiplex PCR assay. TCRdb's version of the immuneACCESS table is confined to in-frame rearrangements and falls short of the full clone set. An unresolved V gene accounts for under half of the shortfall where checked; the remainder is of unknown origin. The sample table lists about 210,000 clones, roughly 82% of them with a count of one. The ten top clones hold approximately 10% of the sample. The source material was peripheral blood. The receptor set was obtained from a man aged 45-60 years with active or convalescent COVID-19.

The chain combines TRBV3-1 (or the pseudogene TRBV3-2) with TRBJ1-6, with a tentative D call TRBD1 (6 bases). The V end was cut by 3 bases, the J end by 6 bases, with 9 bases between. CDR1 and CDR2 (germline): LGHDT, YNNKEL (reference sequence). CDR3 length equals 14 residues. CDR3 in amino acids: CASSQQDSNSPLHF. CDR3 nucleotide sequence: TGTGCCAGCAGCCAGCAGGACAGTAATTCACCCCTCCACTTT.

This clone has only one observation. The chain joins TRBV11-3 to TRBJ2-3; weak D call: TRBD2 (6 bases). Germline values: CDR1 SGHNT, CDR2 YENEEA. CDR3 size: 14 residues. Trimming stripped 5 bases from V and 3 bases from J, with 12 bases between. The CDR3 here is CASSLSLATDTQYF. CDR3 sequence (DNA): TGTGCCAGCAGCCTCTCACTAGCAACAGATACGCAGTATTTT.

V is TRBV29-1 and J is TRBJ1-2; 7 nucleotides match TRBD1. Looked up from germline, CDR1 is SQVTM and CDR2 is ANQGSEA. The junction had 7 bases not matched to a gene; V was cut back by 5 bases and J by 4 bases. This CDR3 has 13 residues. CDR3 loop: CSVRTGSSYGYTF. The CDR3 DNA reads as TGCAGCGTTCGGACAGGCTCATCCTATGGCTACACCTTC.

This chain connects TRBV7-8 to TRBJ2-5; 7 nucleotides line up with TRBD1. The germline gives CDR1 SGHVS, CDR2 FQNEAQ. The J segment lost 5 bases and the V segment lost 3 bases, leaving 9 bases of the junction unmatched. The CDR3 is 15 amino acids. CDR3 in DNA: TGTGCCAGCAGCTTCGAAGGGGGCGCCTTTGAGACCCAGTACTTC. Translated: CASSFEGGAFETQYF.

The rearrangement joins TRBV28 to TRBJ1-1; no reliable D call. Germline-derived CDR1 and CDR2 are MDHEN and SYDVKM. V shed 10 bases and J shed 7 bases, with 16 bases lying between them. This CDR3 has 12 amino acids. This CDR3 is CATRGPPLEAFF. The CDR3 DNA follows: TGTGCCACCCGAGGCCCTCCCCTTGAAGCTTTCTTT.

This clone was seen a single time. This chain uses TRBV2 with TRBJ2-2, with 7 bases matching TRBD1. This CDR3 has 15 amino acids. The J segment lost 4 bases and the V segment lost 5 bases, leaving 7 bases of the junction unmatched. From germline, CDR1 is SNHLY and CDR2 FYNNEI. The CDR3 nucleotides are TGTGCCAGCAGTCGACAGGGCGAGGCCACCGGGGAGCTGTTTTTT. Translated, it gives CASSRQGEATGELFF.

The V call is TRBV7-9, the J call TRBJ1-4, with a tentative D call TRBD1 (5 bases). Trimming removed 3 bases from V and 3 bases from J, with 11 bases in between. CDR1 and CDR2 (germline): SEHNR, FQNEAQ (reference sequence). This CDR3 has 15 amino acids. The CDR3 DNA is TGTGCCAGCAGCTTTTGGGGGGTAGCTAATGAAAAACTGTTTTTT. Protein product: CASSFWGVANEKLFF. Looking up the rest from reference TRBV7-9 and TRBJ1-4 gives the full variable domain: DTGVSQNPRHKITKRGQNVTFRCDPISEHNRLYWYRQTLGQGPEFLTYFQNEAQLEKSRLLSDRFSAERPKGSFSTLEIQRTEQGDSAMYLCASSFWGVANEKLFFGSGTQLSVL.

The V gene is TRBV28, the J gene TRBJ2-7; 8 nucleotides match TRBD2. The ends lost 10 bases at V and 4 bases at J; junction bases unmatched: 6. Per germline, CDR1 MDHEN and CDR2 SYDVKM. The CDR3 runs 12 residues. CDR3 region: CATRGGWYEQYV. The CDR3 DNA reads as TGTGCCACCCGGGGGGGGTGGTACGAGCAGTACGTC.

This chain uses TRBV4-3 with TRBJ1-2; a possible D gene is TRBD1 (5 bases). Germline loops: CDR1 LGHNA, CDR2 YSLEER. The CDR3 extends over 13 amino acids. V dropped 3 bases and J dropped 5 bases, with 10 bases sitting between them. The CDR3 region is CASSHDRGYGYTF. DNA of the CDR3: TGCGCCAGCAGCCATGATCGGGGGTATGGCTACACCTTC.

V usage is TRBV10-1 and J usage is TRBJ2-7; D is unresolved. The CDR3 sequence is 11 residues long. Trimming removed 7 bases at V and 3 bases at J, with 7 bases between. Germline-derived CDR1 and CDR2 are WNHNN and SYGVQD (reference sequence). The CDR3 spells CASTLGYEQYF. CDR3 nucleotides: TGCGCCAGCACCCTAGGCTACGAGCAGTACTTC.

The gene calls are TRBV7-9 and TRBJ1-2; 9 bases match TRBD1. The germline CDR1 and CDR2 sequences are SEHNR and FQNEAQ (reference sequence). Unmatched junction bases numbered 10, after V lost 1 base and J lost 4 bases. CDR3 length equals 17 residues. CDR3 loop: CASSLGGTGPSAYGYTF. The CDR3 nucleotides are TGTGCCAGCAGCTTAGGAGGGACAGGGCCCTCAGCCTATGGCTACACCTTC.

The chain couples TRBV18 to TRBJ1-2; 7 bases are a match to TRBD1. With V trimmed by 3 bases and J by 7 bases, 11 bases remained unmatched. In germline, CDR1 is KGHSH, CDR2 LQKENI. CDR3 length equals 15 residues. In nucleotides, the CDR3 is TGTGCCAGCTCACCTTCCCCTGACAGGGTTTTTGGCTACACCTTC. It encodes CASSPSPDRVFGYTF.

This chain links TRBV10-3 with TRBJ1-2, with TRBD1 identical over 8 bases. Trimming at V came to 6 bases and at J to 5 bases, leaving 5 bases not matched to a gene. Looked up from germline, CDR1 is ENHRY and CDR2 is SYGVKD. The CDR3 runs to 13 residues. The CDR3 sequence: CAIRDRVLYGYTF. CDR3 bases: TGTGCCATCAGGGACAGGGTGTTATATGGCTACACCTTC.

The J gene is TRBJ1-4, the V gene TRBV5-1, with D perhaps matching TRBD1 (6 bases). V was pared by 4 bases and J by 0 bases, with 13 bases between. Germline CDR1 is SGHRS and CDR2 is YFSETQ. This CDR3 has 16 amino acids. The CDR3 loop is CASSPRQVATNEKLFF. The CDR3 bases are TGCGCCAGCAGCCCCAGACAGGTCGCAACTAATGAAAAACTGTTTTTT. The whole variable domain, filled in from reference TRBV5-1 and TRBJ1-4, reads KAGVTQTPRYLIKTRGQQVTLSCSPISGHRSVSWYQQTPGQGLQFLFEYFSETQRNKGNFPGRFSGRQFSNSRSEMNVSTLELGDSALYLCASSPRQVATNEKLFFGSGTQLSVL.

The rearrangement uses TRBV19 and TRBJ1-5; D unclear. The CDR3 covers 13 residues. Germline-derived CDR1 and CDR2 are LNHDA and SQIVND (reference sequence). Trimming cost V 2 bases and J 7 bases, with 9 bases left between them. The CDR3 sequence is CASSITGWQPQHF. CDR3 nucleotide sequence: TGTGCCAGTAGTATAACTGGTTGGCAGCCCCAGCATTTT.

J is TRBJ1-5 and V is TRBV7-2; 7 bases are shared with TRBD1. CDR3 size: 15 residues. Per germline, CDR1 SGHTA and CDR2 FQGNSA. Trimming cost V 3 bases and J 2 bases; bases outside gene matches: 4. CDR3 sequence reads: CASSLRQGGNQPQHF. The DNA of the CDR3 is TGTGCCAGCAGCTTGAGACAGGGTGGCAATCAGCCCCAGCATTTT. The complete variable domain, with remaining parts taken from reference TRBV7-2 and TRBJ1-5, reads GAGVSQSPSNKVTEKGKDVELRCDPISGHTALYWYRQSLGQGLEFLIYFQGNSAPDKSGLPSDRFSAERTGGSVSTLTIQRTQQEDSAVYLCASSLRQGGNQPQHFGDGTRLSIL.

This clone was picked up one time. The genes are TRBV15 and TRBJ1-2, with a weak D call TRBD1 (6 bases). Germline V CDR1 and CDR2: LNHNV, YYDKDF (reference sequence). Between the trimmed V and J ends, which lost 0 bases and 7 bases, there was a span of 12 bases. The CDR3 totals 14 residues. CDR3 loop: CATSRDLGGGGYTF. The CDR3 DNA sequence: TGTGCCACCAGCAGAGATTTAGGGGGTGGTGGCTACACCTTC.

The chain carries TRBV6-1 and TRBJ2-5; TRBD1 matches 7 bases. The germline V gene has CDR1 MNHNS and CDR2 SASEGT. V shed 6 bases and J 6 bases; nucleotides not matched to a gene: 10. The CDR3 is 14 amino acids. The CDR3 loop reads CASRPGTVKKTQYF. The CDR3 region has the DNA TGTGCCAGCAGACCTGGGACAGTCAAGAAGACCCAGTACTTC.

The chain has TRBV5-6 and TRBJ1-1, with D hard to call. Looked up from germline, CDR1 is SGHDT and CDR2 is YYEEEE. The length of the CDR3 is 13 residues. Trimming cost V 4 bases and J 1 base, with 8 bases left between them. The CDR3 bases are TGTGCCAGCAGCCAGGTACAGAACACTGAAGCTTTCTTT. It codes for CASSQVQNTEAFF.

The CDR3 DNA sequence: TGTGCCAGCAGTTCCGGGCTAGCGGGAGTTTATGAGCAGTTCTTC. Protein: CASSSGLAGVYEQFF. V usage is TRBV6-5 and J usage is TRBJ2-1, with TRBD2 identical over 10 bases. V lost 4 bases to trimming and J lost 8 bases; unmatched junction nucleotides: 8. The CDR3 sequence is 15 residues long. Germline V lookup: CDR1 MNHEY, CDR2 SVGAGI.

The chain couples TRBV10-3 to TRBJ1-1; D not certain. The CDR3 consists of 15 residues. V was clipped by 3 bases and J by 4 bases, with 15 bases between them. CDR1 is ENHRY, CDR2 SYGVKD, per germline. CDR3 sequence reads: CAISDSFGGGTEAFF. DNA for the CDR3: TGTGCCATCAGTGATAGTTTCGGAGGTGGCACTGAAGCTTTCTTT.

This clone came up once. The chain carries TRBV7-2 and TRBJ2-1, with D possibly matching TRBD1 (5 bases). Germline CDR1 is SGHTA and CDR2 is FQGNSA. Trimming removed 6 bases at V and 2 bases at J, with 8 bases between. CDR3 length: 13 amino acids. The CDR3 sequence: CASRLGPYNEQFF. The CDR3 nucleotides are TGTGCCAGCAGATTGGGGCCCTACAATGAGCAGTTCTTC.

This chain connects TRBV4-1 to TRBJ2-4, with D maybe TRBD1 (5 bases). CDR1 MGHRA and CDR2 YSYEKL come from the germline V gene. This CDR3 is 14 amino acids long. The germline V and J ends were trimmed by 2 bases and 6 bases, with 11 bases remaining between them. The CDR3 reads CASSQTQGLNIQYF. CDR3 DNA sequence: TGCGCCAGCAGCCAAACTCAGGGTCTAAACATTCAGTACTTC.

V usage is TRBV2 and J usage is TRBJ2-3; D ambiguous. Per germline, CDR1 SNHLY and CDR2 FYNNEI. The CDR3 spans 13 residues. The V gene lost 6 bases and the J gene lost 6 bases, with 13 bases spanning the gap. The CDR3 bases are TGTGCCAGCAGAATCCTCGAGGAGGATACGCAGTATTTT. This codes for CASRILEEDTQYF.

This clone was observed a handful of times. Different DNA sequences within this sample yield the same CDR3. V gene TRBV11-2 combines with J gene TRBJ2-2; 11 positions agree with TRBD1. With V trimmed by 5 bases and J by 4 bases, 3 bases remained unmatched. Germline CDR1 is SGHAT and CDR2 is FQNNGV. The CDR3 runs to 15 residues. The CDR3 DNA is TGTGCCAGCAGCCCTGGGACAGGGGGCACCGGGGAGCTGTTTTTT. Translation: CASSPGTGGTGELFF.

The chain carries TRBV27 and TRBJ1-4; D is possibly TRBD1 (5 bases). The length of the CDR3 is 15 residues. Germline loops: CDR1 MNHEY, CDR2 SMNVEV (reference sequence). The V end lost 4 bases, the J end lost 1 base, and 10 bases lay between the germline ends. The CDR3 DNA is TGTGCCAGCAGTTCTAACAGGTTAACTAATGAAAAACTGTTTTTT. Protein: CASSSNRLTNEKLFF.

This sequence joins TRBV4-3 and TRBJ2-7, with a weak D call TRBD2 (6 bases). CDR1 and CDR2 from the germline V gene are LGHNA and YSLEER. This CDR3 has 17 amino acids. V was trimmed by 0 bases and J by 6 bases, leaving 21 bases between them. This chain's CDR3 is CASSQEAGLDPMGEQYF. The CDR3 DNA reads TGCGCCAGCAGCCAAGAGGCGGGGCTAGACCCTATGGGCGAGCAGTACTTC.